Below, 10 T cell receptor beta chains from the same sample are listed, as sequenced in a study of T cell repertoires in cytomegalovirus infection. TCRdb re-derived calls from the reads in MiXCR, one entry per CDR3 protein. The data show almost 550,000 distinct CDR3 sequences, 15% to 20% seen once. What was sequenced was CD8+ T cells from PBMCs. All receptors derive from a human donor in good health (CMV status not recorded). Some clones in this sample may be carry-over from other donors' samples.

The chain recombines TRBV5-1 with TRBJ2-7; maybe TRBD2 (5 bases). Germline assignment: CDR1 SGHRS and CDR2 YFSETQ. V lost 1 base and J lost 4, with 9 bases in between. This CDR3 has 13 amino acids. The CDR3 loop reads CASSLFSEYEQYF. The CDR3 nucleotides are TGCGCCAGCAGCTTGTTTAGCGAATACGAGCAGTACTTC.

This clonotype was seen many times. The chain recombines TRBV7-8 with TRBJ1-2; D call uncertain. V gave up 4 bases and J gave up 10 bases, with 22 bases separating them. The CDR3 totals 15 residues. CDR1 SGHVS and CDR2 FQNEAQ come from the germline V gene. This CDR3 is CASSSSGASSPLYTF. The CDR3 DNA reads TGTGCCAGCAGCTCTTCGGGAGCTAGTAGTCCGCTCTACACCTTC.

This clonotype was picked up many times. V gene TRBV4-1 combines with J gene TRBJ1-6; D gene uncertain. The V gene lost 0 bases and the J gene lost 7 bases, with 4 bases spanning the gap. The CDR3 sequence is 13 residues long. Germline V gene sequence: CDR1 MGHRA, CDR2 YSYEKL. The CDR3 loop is CASSQERNSPLHF. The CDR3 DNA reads TGCGCCAGCAGCCAAGAAAGAAATTCACCCCTCCACTTT.

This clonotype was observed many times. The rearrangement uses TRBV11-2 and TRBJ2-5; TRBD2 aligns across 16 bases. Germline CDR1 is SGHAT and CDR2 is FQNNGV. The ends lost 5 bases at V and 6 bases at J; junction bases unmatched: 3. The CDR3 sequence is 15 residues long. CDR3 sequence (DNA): TGTGCCAGCAGCCTGGGACTAGCGGGGGGGAAGACCCAGTACTTC. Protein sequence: CASSLGLAGGKTQYF.

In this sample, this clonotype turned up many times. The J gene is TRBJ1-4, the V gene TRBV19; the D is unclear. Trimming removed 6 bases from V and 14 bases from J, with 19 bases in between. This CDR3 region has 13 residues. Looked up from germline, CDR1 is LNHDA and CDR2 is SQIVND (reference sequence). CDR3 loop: CASSPSLERRLFF. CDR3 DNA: TGTGCCAGTAGCCCTTCATTAGAGCGAAGGCTGTTTTTT.

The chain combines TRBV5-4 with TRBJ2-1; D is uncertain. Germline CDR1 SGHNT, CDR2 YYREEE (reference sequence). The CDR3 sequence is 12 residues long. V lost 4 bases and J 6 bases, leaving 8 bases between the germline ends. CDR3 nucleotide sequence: TGTGCCAGCAGCACTGGCCCCAATGAGCAGTTCTTC. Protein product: CASSTGPNEQFF.

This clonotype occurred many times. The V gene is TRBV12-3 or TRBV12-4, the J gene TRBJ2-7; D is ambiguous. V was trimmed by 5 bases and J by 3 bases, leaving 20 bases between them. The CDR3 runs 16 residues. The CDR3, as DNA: TGTGCCAGCAGTGACCCCTCCGAAGACACCTACTACGAGCAGTACTTC. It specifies CASSDPSEDTYYEQYF.

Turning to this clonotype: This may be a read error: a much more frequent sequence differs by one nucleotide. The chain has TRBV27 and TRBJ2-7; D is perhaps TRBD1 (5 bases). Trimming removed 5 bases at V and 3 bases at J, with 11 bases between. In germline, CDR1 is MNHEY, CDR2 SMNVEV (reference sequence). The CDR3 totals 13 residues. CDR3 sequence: CASSDSLGYEQYF. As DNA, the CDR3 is TGTGCCAGCAGTGACAGCCTAGGCTACGAGCAGTACTTC.

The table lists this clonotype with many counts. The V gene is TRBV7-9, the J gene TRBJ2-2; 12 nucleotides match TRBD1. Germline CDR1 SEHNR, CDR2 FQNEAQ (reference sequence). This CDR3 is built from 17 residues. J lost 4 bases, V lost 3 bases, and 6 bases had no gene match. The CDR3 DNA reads TGTGCCAGCAGCTTCCCCCCGGGACAGGGGGCCACCGGGGAGCTGTTTTTT. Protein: CASSFPPGQGATGELFF.

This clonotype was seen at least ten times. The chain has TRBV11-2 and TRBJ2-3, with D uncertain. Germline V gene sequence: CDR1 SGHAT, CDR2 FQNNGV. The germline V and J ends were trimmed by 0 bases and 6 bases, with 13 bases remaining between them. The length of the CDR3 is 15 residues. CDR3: CASSLDGSPQDTQYF. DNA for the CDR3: TGTGCCAGCAGCTTAGACGGGTCGCCCCAGGATACGCAGTATTTT.